This is a list of T cell receptor beta chains from one sample in a study of Ad26.COV2.S vaccination and SARS-CoV-2 variants. This table comes from immunoSEQ multiplex PCR, and its TCRdb copy is limited to in-frame clones, with some not included. The repertoire consists of around 320,000 clones, with around nine tenths occurring once and the leading ten covering roughly 3.2%. The sample consisted of peripheral blood, taken in a trial of Ad26.COV2.S vaccine versus placebo. Source of these receptors: a person aged 18-65 years who received the Ad26.COV2.S COVID-19 vaccine or a placebo. Both conserved end residues are part of each CDR3. The D gene is left open where the match is weak. Size values are once, few and many counts, or a class for expanded clones, and some rows have none.

D	V	size	J	CDR3	DNA
NA	TRBV18	NA	TRBJ1-4	CASSPSGGFEKLFF	TGTGCCAGCTCACCTTCGGGAGGGTTCGAAAAACTGTTTTTT
NA	TRBV9	NA	TRBJ1-1	CASSVEGRGHTEAFF	TGTGCCAGCAGCGTAGAGGGCAGGGGCCACACTGAAGCTTTCTTT
NA	TRBV7-6	NA	TRBJ2-3	CASSLVITDTQYF	TGTGCCAGCAGCTTAGTGATCACAGATACGCAGTATTTT
NA	TRBV5-8	few	TRBJ2-1	CASSLGASSYNEQFF	TGTGCCAGCAGCTTGGGTGCAAGCTCCTACAATGAGCAGTTCTTC
NA	TRBV3-1/TRBV3-2	NA	TRBJ2-5	CASSQTYQETQYF	TGTGCCAGCAGCCAGACGTACCAAGAGACCCAGTACTTC
NA	TRBV3-1/TRBV3-2	once	TRBJ2-2	CASSRGGIYTGELFF	TGTGCCAGCAGCCGCGGCGGCATTTACACCGGGGAGCTGTTTTTT
TRBD2	TRBV12-5	NA	TRBJ2-2	CASGLVVREVGELFF	TGTGCTAGTGGTTTGGTGGTTCGGGAGGTCGGGGAGCTGTTTTTT
NA	TRBV14	once	TRBJ1-3	CASSQATRGNTIYF	TGTGCCAGCAGCCAAGCCACCAGGGGAAACACCATATATTTT
NA	TRBV10-3	NA	TRBJ2-7	CAISEFREQYF	TGTGCCATCAGTGAGTTTCGCGAGCAGTACTTC
NA	TRBV3-1/TRBV3-2	once	TRBJ1-4	CASSPLLPGSSNEKLFF	TGTGCCAGCAGCCCATTACTCCCCGGGAGTTCTAATGAAAAACTGTTTTTT
NA	TRBV6-5	NA	TRBJ2-7	CASSYSGGRASYEQYF	TGTGCCAGCAGTTACTCGGGGGGGCGGGCCTCCTACGAGCAGTACTTC
NA	TRBV9	NA	TRBJ2-5	CASSGGTLKQETQYF	TGTGCCAGCAGCGGTGGGACTTTGAAACAAGAGACCCAGTACTTC
TRBD1	TRBV5-1	NA	TRBJ1-2	CASSQTGGNGYTF	TGCGCCAGCAGCCAGACAGGGGGGAATGGCTACACCTTC
TRBD1	TRBV30	once	TRBJ1-6	CAWNSGQINSPLHF	TGTGCCTGGAACTCGGGACAGATTAATTCACCCCTCCACTTT
NA	TRBV4-2	NA	TRBJ2-1	CASSQLHGKQEFNNEQFF	TGTGCCAGCAGCCAACTTCACGGGAAACAGGAATTTAACAATGAGCAGTTCTTC
NA	TRBV5-6	once	TRBJ2-2	CASSFPVNTGELFF	TGTGCCAGCAGCTTTCCAGTGAACACCGGGGAGCTGTTTTTT
TRBD2	TRBV7-2	NA	TRBJ2-1	CASSLVAGGLGNEQFF	TGTGCCAGCAGCTTAGTAGCGGGGGGGCTTGGGAATGAGCAGTTCTTC
TRBD1	TRBV7-8	NA	TRBJ2-4	CASSPRDRVHIQYF	TGTGCCAGCAGCCCACGGGACAGGGTTCACATTCAGTACTTC
TRBD1	TRBV4-1	NA	TRBJ1-6	CASSQAEGGGYNSPLHF	TGCGCCAGCAGCCAAGCTGAAGGGGGCGGCTATAATTCACCCCTCCACTTT
NA	TRBV19	NA	TRBJ1-1	CASSTLMTGNTEAFF	TGTGCCAGTAGTACCCTAATGACAGGGAACACTGAAGCTTTCTTT
NA	TRBV9	NA	TRBJ2-5	CASRPIRETQYF	TGTGCCAGCAGACCTATTAGGGAGACCCAGTACTTC
NA	TRBV5-1	few	TRBJ1-3	CASSPTFGRSGNTIYF	TGCGCCAGCAGCCCGACATTTGGAAGGTCCGGAAACACCATATATTTT
NA	TRBV7-2	NA	TRBJ2-7	CASRSGGSSYEQYF	TGTGCCAGCAGATCCGGTGGTAGCTCCTACGAGCAGTACTTC
NA	TRBV11-2	NA	TRBJ2-1	CASSSGGSSYNEQFF	TGTGCCAGCAGCTCAGGAGGGAGCTCCTACAATGAGCAGTTCTTC
NA	TRBV4-1	once	TRBJ1-3	CASSQGYGQARNTIYF	TGCGCCAGCAGCCAAGGATACGGTCAGGCAAGAAACACCATATATTTT
TRBD1	TRBV19	NA	TRBJ1-2	CASTYGGTGHNYGYTF	TGTGCCAGTACCTATGGAGGGACAGGGCATAACTATGGCTACACCTTC
NA	TRBV4-1	NA	TRBJ1-5	CASSQVRTTWPQHF	TGCGCCAGCAGCCAAGTGAGGACAACTTGGCCCCAGCATTTT
NA	TRBV7-9	once	TRBJ2-3	CASSSDPGLLTDTQYF	TGTGCCAGCAGCTCCGACCCTGGACTTCTCACAGATACGCAGTATTTT
NA	TRBV4-1	NA	TRBJ1-2	CASSQDLGAGYGYTF	TGCGCCAGCAGCCAAGATTTAGGGGCTGGGTATGGCTACACCTTC
TRBD1	TRBV27	NA	TRBJ1-4	CASSYLLQGAPNEKLFF	TGTGCCAGCAGTTACTTGCTCCAGGGGGCGCCAAATGAAAAACTGTTTTTT
NA	TRBV6-5	NA	TRBJ1-1	CASRTGNTEAFF	TGTGCCAGCAGGACAGGGAACACTGAAGCTTTCTTT
NA	TRBV19	NA	TRBJ1-1	CASSFRNTEAFF	TGTGCCAGTAGCTTCAGAAACACTGAAGCTTTCTTT
NA	TRBV14	NA	TRBJ1-1	CASSQDLGMNTEAFF	TGTGCCAGCAGCCAAGATCTGGGGATGAACACTGAAGCTTTCTTT